The 32 T cell receptor beta chains listed next were all sequenced from one sample in a study of T cells after posttransplantation cyclophosphamide. This table comes from immunoSEQ multiplex PCR, and its TCRdb copy is limited to in-frame clones, with some not included. Of 20,000 to 25,000 clones listed, roughly two thirds are singletons. The sample comprised memory CD4+ T cells sorted from PBMCs. These receptors all stem from a woman aged 55-69 years in good health, CMV-negative, and a related stem cell transplant donor.

The CDR3 region has the DNA TGCGCCAGCAGCTCGGGACTAGGGCGGGAGCAGTACTTC. Residues: CASSSGLGREQYF. The chain combines TRBV5-1 with TRBJ2-7, with TRBD2 matching 8 bases. This CDR3 is 13 amino acids long. Trimming at V came to 3 bases and at J to 7 bases, leaving 6 bases not matched to a gene. The V gene's germline CDR1 is SGHRS and CDR2 YFSETQ.

The CDR3 is CASILTGTTNYGYTF. The CDR3 DNA is TGTGCCAGCATCCTGACCGGGACTACGAACTATGGCTACACCTTC. The chain joins TRBV5-8 to TRBJ1-2; tentative D call: TRBD1 (5 bases). V lost 6 bases to trimming and J lost 2 bases, with 17 bases between them. The CDR3 extends over 15 amino acids. Per germline, CDR1 SGHTS and CDR2 YDEGEE. Variable domain in full (rest from reference TRBV5-8 and TRBJ1-2): EAGVTQSPTHLIKTRGQQATLRCSPISGHTSVYWYQQALGLGLQFLLWYDEGEERNRGNFPPRFSGRQFPNYSSELNVNALELEDSALYLCASILTGTTNYGYTFGSGTRLTVV.

This clone turned up a few times. This rearrangement joins TRBV29-1 to TRBJ2-1, with TRBD1 matching 7 bases. Germline V gene sequence: CDR1 SQVTM, CDR2 ANQGSEA. The CDR3 is made up of 12 amino acids. Germline trimming cut 4 bases from V and 10 bases from J; bases unmatched to any gene: 7. The CDR3, as DNA: TGCAGCGTTGGGGACAGATTAGGCGAGCAGTTCTTC. The encoded protein is CSVGDRLGEQFF.

By sample share, this clone is medium-sized (0.01 to 0.1%). The chain has TRBV5-1 and TRBJ1-4, with 7 bases lining up with TRBD1. The CDR3 covers 13 residues. The junction had 0 bases not matched to a gene; V was cut back by 1 base and J by 6 bases. In germline, CDR1 is SGHRS, CDR2 YFSETQ. The CDR3 DNA reads as TGCGCCAGCAGCTTGACAGGGGATGAAAAACTGTTTTTT. Translation: CASSLTGDEKLFF. Combining the CDR3 with reference TRBV5-1 and TRBJ1-4 gives the whole variable domain KAGVTQTPRYLIKTRGQQVTLSCSPISGHRSVSWYQQTPGQGLQFLFEYFSETQRNKGNFPGRFSGRQFSNSRSEMNVSTLELGDSALYLCASSLTGDEKLFFGSGTQLSVL.

This rearrangement joins TRBV29-1 to TRBJ2-7, with 8 nucleotides matching TRBD1. Trimming removed 5 bases from V and 5 bases from J; junction bases left unmatched: 5. Germline lookup yields CDR1 SQVTM and CDR2 ANQGSEA. The CDR3 totals 12 residues. The CDR3 region is CSVRQGPHEQYF. In DNA, the CDR3 is TGCAGCGTTCGACAGGGGCCCCACGAGCAGTACTTC.

Only a few counts were recorded for this clone. The chain employs TRBV2 and TRBJ1-5, with D maybe TRBD1 (6 bases). With 6 bases removed from V and 4 bases from J, the gap between germline ends came to 10 bases. The CDR3 sequence is 13 residues long. Germline V gives CDR1 SNHLY, CDR2 FYNNEI. CDR3 sequence reads: CASRGTGNQPQHF. The CDR3 region has the DNA TGTGCCAGCAGAGGTACAGGGAATCAGCCCCAGCATTTT.

The table lists this clone with a count of one. Likely a read error: the CDR3 ends without its conserved phenylalanine or tryptophan. The V gene is TRBV6-1, the J gene TRBJ2-4, with D hard to call. The CDR3 is made up of 16 amino acids. CDR1 and CDR2 (germline): MNHNS, SASEGT. Deletions cut 1 base from V and 2 bases from J, with 12 bases between. CDR3 sequence (DNA): TGTGCCAGCAGTGAAGGAGGCAGCTTAACCAAAAACATTCAGTACCTC. As protein: CASSEGGSLTKNIQYL.

This sequence joins TRBV11-3 and TRBJ2-1; 11 bases are a match to TRBD2. J lost 9 bases, V lost 0 bases, and 10 bases had no gene match. CDR1 is SGHNT, CDR2 YENEEA, per germline. This CDR3 region has 17 residues. Here the CDR3 reads CASSLDPPLAGEGEQFF. In nucleotides, the CDR3 is TGTGCCAGCAGCTTAGACCCCCCACTAGCGGGAGAAGGTGAGCAGTTCTTC.

The genes are TRBV6-4 and TRBJ2-7, with 9 bases aligning to TRBD1. The V gene's germline CDR1 is MRHNA and CDR2 SNTAGT. V shed 5 bases and J 6 bases; nucleotides not matched to a gene: 14. This CDR3 region has 16 residues. CDR3 amino acids: CASSLKPGTGIGEQYF. The CDR3 DNA follows: TGTGCCAGCAGTCTAAAACCCGGGACAGGGATCGGCGAGCAGTACTTC.

This chain links TRBV21-1 with TRBJ2-5; the D call in the table, TRBD2, was not verified against the DNA. TRBV21-1 is flagged as a pseudogene. The CDR3 sequence is 14 residues long. Here the CDR3 reads CASSKVGGRETQYF. CDR3 DNA sequence: TGTGCCAGCAGCAAAGTTGGGGGGAGGGAGACCCAGTACTTC.

The rearrangement uses TRBV7-9 and TRBJ1-2, with TRBD1 identical over 9 bases. The CDR3 contains 13 residues. V trimming: 5 bases; J trimming: 6 bases; junction bases outside the gene matches: 4. Germline V gene data show CDR1 as SEHNR and CDR2 as FQNEAQ (reference sequence). The CDR3 region is CASSVGQGDGYTF. DNA of the CDR3: TGTGCCAGCAGCGTGGGACAGGGCGATGGCTACACCTTC.

V usage is TRBV10-3 and J usage is TRBJ1-6; a weak D match, TRBD1 (5 bases). Germline CDR1 ENHRY, CDR2 SYGVKD. Trimming stripped 4 bases from V and 1 base from J, with 14 bases between. The CDR3 extends over 17 amino acids. CDR3 nucleotides: TGTGCCATCAGTGGGTCCGGGGGGGGATCCTATAATTCACCCCTCCACTTT. It encodes CAISGSGGGSYNSPLHF.

The chain employs TRBV2 and TRBJ2-5; 12 nucleotides agree with TRBD1. Germline V gene lookup returns CDR1 SNHLY and CDR2 FYNNEI. Trimming removed 6 bases from V and 5 bases from J; junction bases left unmatched: 16. The CDR3 length is 18 residues. In DNA form, the CDR3 reads TGTGCCAGCAGACCAGGGGGGACAGGGGGCCTCTTTCGGGAGACCCAGTACTTC. Its translation is CASRPGGTGGLFRETQYF. The whole variable domain, filled in from reference TRBV2 and TRBJ2-5, reads EPEVTQTPSHQVTQMGQEVILRCVPISNHLYFYWYRQILGQKVEFLVSFYNNEISEKSEIFDDQFSVERPDGSNFTLKIRSTKLEDSAMYFCASRPGGTGGLFRETQYFGPGTRLLVL.

CDR3 DNA sequence: TGTGCCAGCAGCTTGAGGGACAGCTCCTATGGCTACACCTTC. It codes for CASSLRDSSYGYTF. This chain connects TRBV7-8 to TRBJ1-2, with 7 bases that match TRBD1. The CDR3 is 14 residues long. Germline values: CDR1 SGHVS, CDR2 FQNEAQ. V lost 3 bases and J lost 4; bases outside the gene matches: 5.

The chain is built from TRBV18 and TRBJ2-7, with 9 bases that match TRBD2. V shed 5 bases and J 3 bases; nucleotides not matched to a gene: 2. The CDR3 loop spans 13 amino acids. CDR1 and CDR2 from the germline V gene are KGHSH and LQKENI. DNA for the CDR3: TGTGCCAGCTCATTGCGGGAGGGCTACGAGCAGTACTTC. Its translation is CASSLREGYEQYF.

Only a few counts were recorded for this clone. The rearrangement joins TRBV2 to TRBJ1-5; tentative D call: TRBD1 (5 bases). Germline assignment: CDR1 SNHLY and CDR2 FYNNEI. The CDR3 consists of 14 residues. The V end was cut by 7 bases, the J end by 5 bases, with 15 bases between. Here the CDR3 reads CASNSLQDDQPQHF. CDR3 bases: TGTGCCAGCAATTCTTTACAGGACGATCAGCCCCAGCATTTT.

The chain uses TRBV28 and TRBJ1-1; D may be TRBD1 (6 bases). The V end lost 4 bases, the J end lost 2 bases, and 17 bases lay between the germline ends. Germline V lookup: CDR1 MDHEN, CDR2 SYDVKM. This CDR3 spans 16 amino acids. CDR3 amino acids: CASSYIGGRKNTEAFF. CDR3 in DNA: TGTGCCAGCAGTTACATCGGGGGGCGCAAAAACACTGAAGCTTTCTTT. The full variable domain, its missing parts supplied by reference TRBV28 and TRBJ1-1, is DVKVTQSSRYLVKRTGEKVFLECVQDMDHENMFWYRQDPGLGLRLIYFSYDVKMKEKGDIPEGYSVSREKKERFSLILESASTNQTSMYLCASSYIGGRKNTEAFFGQGTRLTVV.

As DNA, the CDR3 is TGTGCCTCGAGGACAGGGGGCTATTCACCCCTCCACTTT. Translated, it gives CASRTGGYSPLHF. This chain connects TRBV10-3 to TRBJ1-6; 11 nucleotides align to TRBD1. The CDR3 loop spans 13 amino acids. Germline CDR1 is ENHRY and CDR2 is SYGVKD. After removal of 11 bases from V and 8 bases from J, the junction contained 5 bases not matched to a gene.

The chain uses TRBV7-2 and TRBJ2-1; 16 bases line up with TRBD2. The CDR3 length is 19 residues. Per the germline V gene, CDR1 is SGHTA and CDR2 is FQGNSA. Trimming cost V 6 bases and J 4 bases; bases outside gene matches: 12. The CDR3: CASRGGGTSGRARYNEQFF. The CDR3, as DNA: TGTGCCAGCAGGGGGGGAGGGACTAGCGGGAGGGCGAGGTACAATGAGCAGTTCTTC.

CDR3 region: CASRTDGTGSSPLHF. CDR3 sequence (DNA): TGTGCCAGCAGAACCGACGGGACAGGGAGTTCACCCCTCCACTTT. The chain joins TRBV6-1 to TRBJ1-6; TRBD1 matches at 9 bases. The V gene's germline CDR1 is MNHNS and CDR2 SASEGT. The CDR3 has 15 amino acids. V shed 6 bases, J shed 9 bases, and the junction held 9 bases outside the gene matches.

This chain links TRBV5-1 with TRBJ1-1; weak D call: TRBD1 (5 bases). CDR1 and CDR2 from the germline V gene are SGHRS and YFSETQ. V shed 5 bases and J shed 0 bases, with 14 bases lying between them. The CDR3 is 15 amino acids. The CDR3 spells CASRVWGQMNTEAFF. The CDR3 nucleotides read TGCGCCAGCAGGGTGTGGGGCCAGATGAACACTGAAGCTTTCTTT.

This clone was seen only a few times. This chain connects TRBV5-1 to TRBJ2-2; possible D gene TRBD1, 6 bases. Germline assignment: CDR1 SGHRS and CDR2 YFSETQ. V was cut by 5 bases and J by 4 bases, with 18 bases left in between. This CDR3 is built from 16 residues. The CDR3 here is CASSLDLGAVTGELFF. CDR3 DNA: TGCGCCAGCAGTCTAGATCTGGGGGCGGTCACCGGGGAGCTGTTTTTT.

V and J are TRBV10-2 and TRBJ1-5; 7 bases agree with TRBD1. V was clipped by 7 bases and J by 3 bases; unmatched bases: 6. The CDR3 is 14 amino acids. The germline CDR1 and CDR2 sequences are WSHSY and SAAADI. The CDR3 reads CASMRTGHNQPQHF. CDR3 DNA sequence: TGCGCCAGCATGCGGACAGGCCACAATCAGCCCCAGCATTTT.

As DNA, the CDR3 is TGTGCCATCAGGGATCAGGGAAGGAGCTACACCTTC. It is translated as CAIRDQGRSYTF. The V call is TRBV10-3, the J call TRBJ1-2, with D tentatively TRBD1 (5 bases). The CDR3 totals 12 residues. V lost 6 bases, J lost 9 bases, and 14 bases lay in between. CDR1 is ENHRY, CDR2 SYGVKD, per germline.

The table lists this clone with a few counts. The chain uses TRBV27 and TRBJ1-6; 8 bases are shared with TRBD1. The CDR3 totals 15 residues. The germline V gene has CDR1 MNHEY and CDR2 SMNVEV (reference sequence). V lost 0 bases, J lost 9 bases, and 4 bases stayed unmatched. CDR3 bases: TGTGCCAGCAGTTTATCCAGGGGGCGCGGTTCACCCCTCCACTTT. This translates into CASSLSRGRGSPLHF.

The chain employs TRBV19 and TRBJ1-5; perhaps TRBD1 as D (5 bases). CDR1 LNHDA and CDR2 SQIVND come from the germline V gene (reference sequence). The CDR3 runs 14 residues. Trimming cost V 5 bases and J 5 bases, with 13 bases left between them. The CDR3 DNA is TGTGCCAGTAGTCACGGCAGGGTATATCAGCCCCAGCATTTT. The encoded protein is CASSHGRVYQPQHF. Drawing the rest from reference TRBV19 and TRBJ1-5, the complete variable domain is DGGITQSPKYLFRKEGQNVTLSCEQNLNHDAMYWYRQDPGQGLRLIYYSQIVNDFQKGDIAEGYSVSREKKESFPLTVTSAQKNPTAFYLCASSHGRVYQPQHFGDGTRLSIL.

The V call is TRBV4-2, the J call TRBJ2-1, with D possibly being TRBD1 (6 bases). The V and J ends lost 0 bases and 1 base respectively, with 13 bases between them. CDR1 and CDR2 (germline): LGHNA, YNFKEQ. The CDR3 has 17 residues. CDR3 loop: CASSQDLLRGSYNEQFF. In DNA, the CDR3 is TGTGCCAGCAGCCAAGATCTTTTGAGGGGGTCCTACAATGAGCAGTTCTTC.

The chain is built from TRBV25-1 and TRBJ2-1; 9 positions agree with TRBD2. Germline loops: CDR1 MGHDK, CDR2 SYGVNS. This CDR3 contains 14 residues. V lost 2 bases to trimming and J lost 7 bases; unmatched junction nucleotides: 3. As DNA, the CDR3 is TGTGCCAGCAGTGAACTAGCGGGAATGAATGAGCAGTTCTTC. It specifies CASSELAGMNEQFF.

The rearrangement joins TRBV18 to TRBJ2-2, with TRBD2 matching 7 bases. Germline V lookup: CDR1 KGHSH, CDR2 LQKENI. With V trimmed by 4 bases and J by 5 bases, 7 bases remained unmatched. This CDR3 contains 15 residues. In DNA, the CDR3 is TGTGCCAGCTCACGGCAGCGGGATGAAACCGGGGAGCTGTTTTTT. Translation gives CASSRQRDETGELFF.

The V gene is TRBV9, the J gene TRBJ1-6; 7 bases are a match to TRBD1. This CDR3 has 16 residues. Germline V gene data show CDR1 as SGDLS and CDR2 as YYNGEE. The junction had 10 bases not matched to a gene; V was cut back by 3 bases and J by 7 bases. Here the CDR3 reads CASSAARGTGNSPLHF. The CDR3 DNA sequence: TGTGCCAGCAGCGCAGCCAGGGGGACTGGGAATTCACCCCTCCACTTT.

V gene TRBV4-1 combines with J gene TRBJ2-7; 8 nucleotides align to TRBD1. The ends lost 4 bases at V and 2 bases at J; junction bases unmatched: 7. CDR1 MGHRA and CDR2 YSYEKL come from the germline V gene. The CDR3 is 15 residues long. The CDR3 loop reads CASSPTAGGPYEQYF. The CDR3 nucleotides are TGCGCCAGCAGCCCTACCGCAGGGGGCCCCTACGAGCAGTACTTC.

The chain is built from TRBV5-6 and TRBJ1-4; 9 bases fit TRBD1. V lost 4 bases, J lost 8 bases, and 6 bases stayed unmatched. This CDR3 spans 14 amino acids. The germline V gene has CDR1 SGHDT and CDR2 YYEEEE. The CDR3 is CASSRRDRVEKLFF. The CDR3 DNA is TGTGCCAGCAGCCGGAGGGACAGGGTAGAAAAACTGTTTTTT.